Listed below are T cell receptor beta chains from one sample, sequenced in a study of PD-L1 blockade in urothelial cancer. The method was immunoSEQ multiplex PCR; TCRdb's version includes in-frame clones alone and lacks a portion of them. This table has approximately 80,000 clones, 82% appearing once. The sequencing here drew on PBMCs, taken around atezolizumab (anti-PD-L1) treatment. The receptors derive from a man aged 70 or older with urothelial cancer. CDR3s include the opening cysteine and the closing phenylalanine or tryptophan. A D gene is named only where the DNA matches it firmly. Clone sizes are given selectively: once, few, many, or a class where the clone is expanded.

v_call	j_call	d_call	clone_size	cdr3_nt	cdr3_aa
TRBV6-1	TRBJ2-5	.	.	TGTGCCAGCAGTGAAAAAGGCTCCCCCGAGGCCGAGACCCAGTACTTC	CASSEKGSPEAETQYF
TRBV6-1	TRBJ2-1	.	few	TGTGCCAGCAGTGAAAGTTGGTCAGGGGAACTTAATGAGCAGTTCTTC	CASSESWSGELNEQFF
TRBV11-2	TRBJ1-2	TRBD1	.	TGTGCCAGCAGCTTAGGAGGCAGGGGGCGCGATGGCTACACCTTC	CASSLGGRGRDGYTF
TRBV7-8	TRBJ1-1	TRBD1	.	TGTGCCAGCAGCTTAGACAGGGGGCATGGTGAAGCTTTCTTT	CASSLDRGHGEAFF
TRBV18	TRBJ2-7	.	.	TGTGCCGCGGCCGGAGACTCCTACGAGCAGTACTTC	CAAAGDSYEQYF
TRBV5-1	TRBJ2-5	.	.	TGCGCCAGCAGCTTTGCGTCAGGGCGAGAGACCCAGTACTTC	CASSFASGRETQYF
TRBV10-1	TRBJ2-4	.	.	TGCGCCCTACCCATCGAGGTAGCCAAAAACATTCAGTACTTC	CALPIEVAKNIQYF
TRBV6-5	TRBJ2-1	TRBD2	.	TGTGCCAGCAGTTACGGCCGGACTAGCGGATTCAATGAGCAGTTCTTC	CASSYGRTSGFNEQFF
TRBV7-9	TRBJ2-5	TRBD2	.	TGTGCCAGCAAGCTAGCGGGAGGAGAGACCCAGTACTTC	CASKLAGGETQYF
TRBV6-1	TRBJ2-7	TRBD2	.	TGTGCCAGCAGTAGGACTAGCAGGAGTTACGAGCAGTACTTC	CASSRTSRSYEQYF
TRBV5-4	TRBJ2-7	TRBD2	.	TGTGCCAGCAGCCCCTACGGGGGGGAGGGGACCTACGAGCAGTACTTC	CASSPYGGEGTYEQYF
TRBV18	TRBJ1-2	TRBD1	.	TGTGCCAGCTCACCAGGGGGACAGGGGACCCATGGCTACACCTTC	CASSPGGQGTHGYTF
TRBV29-1	TRBJ2-1	TRBD2	.	TGCAGCGTTGAGGGAGGGGCGCTCTACAATGAGCAGTTCTTC	CSVEGGALYNEQFF
TRBV6-6	TRBJ1-6	TRBD1	.	TGTGCCAGCAGTTACTCAGGGGGCAATTCACCCCTCCACTTT	CASSYSGGNSPLHF
TRBV27	TRBJ2-7	TRBD1	.	TGTGCCAGCAGCCGTGACAGGGGATACGAGCAGTACTTC	CASSRDRGYEQYF
TRBV4-2	TRBJ2-7	TRBD2	.	TGTGCCAGCAGCCAAATCCCCGGGACAGGGTTGGTGGCTAGCGGGGGGGCCTACGAGCAGTACTTC	CASSQIPGTGLVASGGAYEQYF
TRBV2	TRBJ1-2	TRBD1	.	TGTGCCAGCAGTGAGACAGGGGAGGACTATGGCTACACCTTC	CASSETGEDYGYTF
TRBV7-3	TRBJ2-1	TRBD2	.	TGTGCCAGCAGCTTAACGAGGTTTCTAGCGGGAGAAACTTCCTACAATGAGCAGTTCTTC	CASSLTRFLAGETSYNEQFF
TRBV5-4	TRBJ2-1	.	.	TGTGCCAGCAGCCCCGGTGGGGCTTCAAATGAGCAGTTCTTC	CASSPGGASNEQFF
TRBV9	TRBJ2-1	.	.	TGTGCCAGCAGCGTAGCGGGCGACAGCCCCTACAATGAGCAGTTCTTC	CASSVAGDSPYNEQFF
TRBV25-1	TRBJ1-1	.	.	TGTGCCAGCAGTCCCGCAGGAGGGAACACTGAAGCTTTCTTT	CASSPAGGNTEAFF
TRBV9	TRBJ2-7	TRBD1	.	TGTGCCAGCAGCCGGGGACAGGACCCTTACGAGCAGTACTTC	CASSRGQDPYEQYF
TRBV9	TRBJ2-5	.	few	TGTGCCAGCAGCGCGGACTTCCAAGAGACCCAGTACTTC	CASSADFQETQYF
TRBV14	TRBJ1-1	.	.	TGTGCCAGCAGCCCCGCCCGGAGTGGAGGACTGAACACTGAAGCTTTCTTT	CASSPARSGGLNTEAFF
TRBV5-1	TRBJ1-2	TRBD1	few	TGCGCCAGCACCCAACAGCAGGGGGATGGCTACACCTTC	CASTQQQGDGYTF
TRBV9	TRBJ2-3	.	.	TGTGCCAGCAGCGTCGCCTTAGCGGATGGGGAAGATACGCAGTATTTT	CASSVALADGEDTQYF
TRBV19	TRBJ1-2	.	.	TGTGCCAGTAGTATAGAAGACATCTACACCTTC	CASSIEDIYTF
TRBV6-1	TRBJ2-7	.	.	TGTGCCAGCAGTGAAACAAACCTGTGGAGGGCGAAATATTACGAGCAGTACTTC	CASSETNLWRAKYYEQYF
TRBV30	TRBJ1-4	TRBD1	.	TGTGCCTGGAGTCTATCCGGACAGGGACAACTGTTTTTT	CAWSLSGQGQLFF
TRBV6-5	TRBJ1-1	TRBD1	.	TGTGCCAGCAGTTACCTGGCAGGGGGAAACACTGAAGCTTTCTTT	CASSYLAGGNTEAFF
TRBV11-2	TRBJ2-1	TRBD2	.	TGTGCCAGCAGCCCCCGGCTAGCGGGGGCATCCTACAATGAGCAGTTCTTC	CASSPRLAGASYNEQFF
TRBV19	TRBJ2-3	.	.	TGTGCCAGTAGTATCCCCGTTACCTCCGACAGGACTGGCACAGATACGCAGTATTTT	CASSIPVTSDRTGTDTQYF
TRBV7-2	TRBJ2-5	.	.	TGTGCCAGCAGCTTGTACGTACAGCCCCCAGGGACCCAGTACTTC	CASSLYVQPPGTQYF
TRBV7-2	TRBJ2-5	.	once	TGTGCCAGCAGCCTTTACAGGGTGGAGACCCAGTACTTC	CASSLYRVETQYF